Below, one T cell receptor (beta chain) is given with its context. This clonotype has a count of ten or more. Its binding antigen is unknown. Within one base of it there is no much larger clone, and no base qualities were kept. Libraries from unsorted PBMCs were made from 2 million PBMCs kept in RNAlater at -80 degrees C until RNA extraction. The multiple sclerosis patients were enrolled in a US clinical protocol that used magnetic resonance imaging to evaluate disease progression. PBMCs were separated from peripheral blood using Ficoll-Hypaque density gradient centrifugation and then cryopreserved in liquid nitrogen. Trimming takes 0 bases from V and 3 bases from J, and the germline ends sit 12 bases apart. Reading the germline V gene gives CDR1 SGHRS and CDR2 YFSETQ. Including the terminal cysteine and phenylalanine, the CDR3 comprises 15 residues. The only DNA kept is the CDR3, 45 bases in frame from the first base.

cDNA was synthesized by template-switch 5'RACE using a primer carrying a 10-nucleotide random unique molecular identifier by which each TCR transcript was tagged. Every sequencing run yielded over 170 million TCR-beta sequences covering 15-18 subjects. The RNeasy kit was used to extract total RNA. TCR-beta VDJ regions were amplified with primers for the TCR constant region and the 5'RACE anchor, using the KAPA Real-time Library Amplification kit. A first PCR added sample indexes and Illumina adaptors, after which a second PCR increased the library yield. After purification with Ampure beads, the TCR product of roughly 650 bp was size-selected on a 2% E-gel SizeSelection system. Before pooling, library quality was checked on a Bioanalyzer, concentration was measured with Qubit, and libraries were quantified with the Kapa Library Quantification kit. An Illumina HiSeq 2500 was used to sequence the libraries paired-end at 2 x 150 bp. To increase sequence diversity, roughly 24-31% phiX was spiked into each library pool. In the authors' own workflow: The UMI-based MiGEC pipeline processed quality-filtered reads and removed over 80% of raw TCR sequences during error correction. IMGT germline references were used for alignment of VDJ genes, and clonotypes were defined by a unique CDR3 amino acid sequence together with V-J genes. VDJtools evaluated clonal expansion, Shannon diversity and CDR3 relatedness (CalcPairwiseDistances, ClusterSamples); CLCbio workbench built phylogenetic trees. Expanded clones were defined as having at least 8 unique UMIs, based on coefficient-of-variation modelling across technical triplicates. The raw public data were reprocessed by TCRdb itself: fastp quality trimming at Q25, MiXCR clonotype calling, in-frame beta chains only. CDR3 protein sequences are deduplicated, and each keeps its most common genes and DNA. The V and J calls and clone size are TCRdb's, not the authors'. The sample table contains approximately 66,000 distinct CDR3 sequences; only one count was recorded for less than 5.5% of them. 6.5% to 7.5% of the sample is taken by the ten largest.

This sample is drawn from a study of neurological immune-mediated disorders (dated by TCRdb to about 2019). With respect to the entire study: Among the approximately 35 multiple sclerosis patients, relapsing-remitting MS accounted for approximately 31 and secondary progressive MS accounted for 3. Of the roughly 68 subjects in the cohort, approximately 15 were HAM/TSP patients, about 34 were multiple sclerosis patients, and 20 were healthy controls. Alongside PBMC samples, the set of some 98 TCR-beta libraries contained longitudinal samples, technical triplicates, and paired CD4+ and CD8+ T-cell subsets that had been sorted. Peripheral blood TCR-beta repertoires from HTLV-I-associated myelopathy (HAM/TSP) patients, multiple sclerosis patients and healthy controls were compared by UMI-based sequencing.

The research as a whole found: Phylogenetic analysis grouped repertoires from 18 of 34 MS patients into a cluster of related CDR3 sequences, suggesting a possible repertoire-level signature. The MS cluster was not associated with any clinical or MRI features, and the authors stated that larger cohorts are needed. No identical CDR3 amino acid sequences were found to be shared among expanded clones across subjects, suggesting that TCR-beta repertoires were private in all groups. TCR clonal expansion was highest in HAM/TSP patients and lowest in MS patients, with MS patients falling below even healthy controls.

The rearranged chain carries TRBV5-1 and TRBJ1-2; there is no confident call for the D gene. Sequencing used PBMCs. The clonotype comes from a young man with multiple sclerosis. The nucleotide sequence reads TGCGCCAGCAGCTTGGAGGGCACGACGGACTATGGCTACACCTTC. It translates to CASSLEGTTDYGYTF.